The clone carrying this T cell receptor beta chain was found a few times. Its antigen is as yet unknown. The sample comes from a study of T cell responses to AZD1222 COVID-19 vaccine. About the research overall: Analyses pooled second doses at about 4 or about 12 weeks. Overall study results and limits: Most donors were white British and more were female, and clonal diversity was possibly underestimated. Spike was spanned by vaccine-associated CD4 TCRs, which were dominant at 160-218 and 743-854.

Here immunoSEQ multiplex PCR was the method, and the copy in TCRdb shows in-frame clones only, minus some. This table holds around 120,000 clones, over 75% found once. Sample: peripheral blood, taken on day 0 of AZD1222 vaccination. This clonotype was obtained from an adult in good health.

The CDR3 DNA sequence: TGTGCCAGCTCCCTGAAGGGGTCCGGCTATGGCTACACCTTC. It translates to CASSLKGSGYGYTF. This sequence joins TRBV6-4 and TRBJ1-2, with a possible D match to TRBD1 (5 bases). Trimming pared 8 bases from V and 4 bases from J, leaving 17 bases between. Per the germline V gene, CDR1 is MRHNA and CDR2 is SNTAGT. The CDR3 runs 14 residues.